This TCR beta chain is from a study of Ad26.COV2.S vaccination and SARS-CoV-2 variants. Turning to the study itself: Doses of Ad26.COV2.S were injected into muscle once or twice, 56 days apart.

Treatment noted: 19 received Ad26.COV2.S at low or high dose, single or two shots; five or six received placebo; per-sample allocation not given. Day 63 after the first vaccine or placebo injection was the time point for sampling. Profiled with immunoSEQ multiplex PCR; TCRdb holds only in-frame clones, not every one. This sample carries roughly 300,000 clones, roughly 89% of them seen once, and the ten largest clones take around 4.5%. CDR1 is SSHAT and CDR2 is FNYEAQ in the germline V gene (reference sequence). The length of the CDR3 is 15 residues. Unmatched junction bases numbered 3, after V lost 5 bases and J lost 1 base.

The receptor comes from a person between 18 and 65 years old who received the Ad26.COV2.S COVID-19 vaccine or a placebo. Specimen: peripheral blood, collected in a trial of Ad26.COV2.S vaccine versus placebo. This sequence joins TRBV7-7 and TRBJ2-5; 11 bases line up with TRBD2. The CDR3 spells CASSPGLAAQETQYF. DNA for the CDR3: TGTGCCAGCAGCCCGGGACTAGCGGCCCAAGAGACCCAGTACTTC.